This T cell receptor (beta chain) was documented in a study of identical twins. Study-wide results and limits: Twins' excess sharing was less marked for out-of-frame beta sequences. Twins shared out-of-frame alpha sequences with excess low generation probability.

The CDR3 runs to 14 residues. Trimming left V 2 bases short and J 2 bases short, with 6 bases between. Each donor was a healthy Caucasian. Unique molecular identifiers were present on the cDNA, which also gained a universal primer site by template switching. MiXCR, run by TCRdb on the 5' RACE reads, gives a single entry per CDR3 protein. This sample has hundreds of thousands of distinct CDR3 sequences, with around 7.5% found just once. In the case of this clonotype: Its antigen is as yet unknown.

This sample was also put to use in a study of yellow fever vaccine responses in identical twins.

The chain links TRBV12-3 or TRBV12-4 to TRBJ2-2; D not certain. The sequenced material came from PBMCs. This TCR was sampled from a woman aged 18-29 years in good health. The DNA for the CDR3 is TGTGCCAGCAGTTTACACAGTAACACCGGGGAGCTGTTTTTT. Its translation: CASSLHSNTGELFF.